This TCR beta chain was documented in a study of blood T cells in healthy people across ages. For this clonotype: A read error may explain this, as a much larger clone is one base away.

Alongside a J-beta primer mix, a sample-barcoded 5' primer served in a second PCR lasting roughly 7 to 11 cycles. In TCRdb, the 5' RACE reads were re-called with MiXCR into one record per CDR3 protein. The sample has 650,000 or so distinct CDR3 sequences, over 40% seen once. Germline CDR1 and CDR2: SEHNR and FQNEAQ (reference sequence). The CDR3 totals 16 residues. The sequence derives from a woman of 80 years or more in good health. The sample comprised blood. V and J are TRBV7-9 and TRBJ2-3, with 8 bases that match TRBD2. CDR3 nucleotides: TGTGCCATCAGCGCAGCTAGCGGGTTGGCTACAGATACGCAGTATTTT. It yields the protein CAISAASGLATDTQYF.